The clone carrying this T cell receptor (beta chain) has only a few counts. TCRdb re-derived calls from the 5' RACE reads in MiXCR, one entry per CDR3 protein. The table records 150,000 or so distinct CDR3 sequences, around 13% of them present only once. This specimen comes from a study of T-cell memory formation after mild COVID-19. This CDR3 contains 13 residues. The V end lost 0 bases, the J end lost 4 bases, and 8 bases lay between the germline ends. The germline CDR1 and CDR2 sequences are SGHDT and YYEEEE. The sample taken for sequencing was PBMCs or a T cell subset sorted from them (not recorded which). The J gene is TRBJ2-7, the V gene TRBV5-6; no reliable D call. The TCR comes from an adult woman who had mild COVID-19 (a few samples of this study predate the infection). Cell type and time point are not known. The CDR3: CASSLGNGYEQYF. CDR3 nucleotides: TGTGCCAGCAGCTTGGGTAACGGATACGAGCAGTACTTC.